The 18 T cell receptor beta chains given below trace back to one sample, sequenced in a study of post-analysis software for immune sequencing data. General study points: The five TRBV segments detected at higher frequency in patients than in controls included TRBV5-6, TRBV5-1 and TRBV20-1.

Their antigens are not known. The authors incorporated unique molecular identifiers into the TCR beta cDNA libraries. TCRdb redid the calling of the PCR reads with MiXCR, one entry per CDR3 protein. The repertoire has hundreds of thousands of distinct CDR3 sequences, 55% to 60% of them found once; the top ten carry approximately 10%. The sequencing input was blood. These TCRs come from a girl aged 2-10 years with multiple sclerosis.

The chain links TRBV14 to TRBJ1-2; the D is unclear. V dropped 4 bases and J dropped 7 bases, with 10 bases sitting between them. CDR1 is SGHDN, CDR2 FVKESK, per germline. The CDR3 contains 12 residues. CDR3 residues: CASSPMGIGYTF. CDR3 coding DNA: TGTGCCAGCAGCCCTATGGGGATTGGCTACACCTTC.

The CDR3 reads CASSPGQAYYGYTF. Written as DNA, the CDR3 is TGTGCCAGCAGTCCGGGACAGGCCTACTATGGCTACACCTTC. This sequence joins TRBV27 and TRBJ1-2, with 8 nucleotides matching TRBD1. The V segment lost 5 bases and the J segment 3 bases; nucleotides outside the gene matches: 5. Germline assignment: CDR1 MNHEY and CDR2 SMNVEV (reference sequence). This CDR3 is built from 14 residues.

This clonotype was seen a few times. The rearrangement joins TRBV27 to TRBJ1-4, with a possible D match to TRBD1 (6 bases). Trimming took 5 bases from V and 6 from J, leaving 13 bases between them. Germline CDR1 MNHEY, CDR2 SMNVEV (reference sequence). This CDR3 region has 14 residues. The CDR3 DNA is TGTGCCAGCAGTGAACAGGGATCCTATGAAAAACTGTTTTTT. Encoded protein: CASSEQGSYEKLFF.

On this clonotype: The junction differs from germline at one of its ends, possibly a read error. The rearrangement uses TRBV7-2 and TRBJ1-2, with a possible D match to TRBD1 (6 bases). Germline CDR1 and CDR2: SGHTA and FQGNSA. The CDR3 is made up of 17 amino acids. Here the CDR3 reads CASNLPGGARMVDGYTF. CDR3 sequence (DNA): TGTGCCAGCAACTTACCGGGGGGCGCAAGGATGGTCGATGGCTACACCTTC.

This sequence joins TRBV15 and TRBJ2-1, with 12 nucleotides matching TRBD2. Germline lookup yields CDR1 LNHNV and CDR2 YYDKDF (reference sequence). The V gene end was trimmed by 0 bases and the J gene end by 6 bases; junction bases not matched to a gene: 6. The CDR3 length is 17 residues. The CDR3 DNA follows: TGTGCCACCAGCAGAGATCAGACTAGCGGGAGTATCAATGAGCAGTTCTTC. It specifies CATSRDQTSGSINEQFF.

V gene TRBV7-2 combines with J gene TRBJ2-4; D perhaps matches TRBD1 (6 bases). The assigned J gene may be wrong: the sequence end matches TRBJ2-7 better. CDR1 SGHTA and CDR2 FQGNSA come from the germline V gene. The CDR3 runs to 15 residues. The CDR3 DNA follows: TGTGCCAGCAGCCTTACTACCGGGACAACCTACGAGCAGTACTTC. Residues: CASSLTTGTTYEQYF.

This clonotype has just a few counts. DNA of the CDR3: TGTGCCAGCAGCTCGGGGACAGGGCTTTATAGCAATCAGCCCCAGCATTTT. The encoded protein is CASSSGTGLYSNQPQHF. The genes are TRBV7-2 and TRBJ1-5; 9 nucleotides agree with TRBD1. Per the germline V gene, CDR1 is SGHTA and CDR2 is FQGNSA. The trim removed 4 bases at V and 0 bases at J, leaving 7 bases unmatched. The CDR3 is made up of 17 amino acids.

This clonotype appeared many times. The gene calls are TRBV29-1 and TRBJ2-5; TRBD1 is a possible D gene (5 bases). V was trimmed by 2 bases and J by 5 bases, leaving 9 bases between them. Germline V CDR1 and CDR2: SQVTM, ANQGSEA. The length of the CDR3 is 12 residues. The CDR3 here is CSVETRGETQYF. CDR3 in DNA: TGCAGCGTTGAAACAAGGGGTGAGACCCAGTACTTC.

This clonotype came up a few times. The rearrangement links TRBV12-3 or TRBV12-4 to TRBJ2-1; possibly TRBD2 for D (6 bases). The ends were cut back, 5 bases at V and 5 bases at J, with 13 bases in the middle. The CDR3 consists of 14 residues. The CDR3 region is CASSPPGTDNEQFF. The CDR3 DNA follows: TGTGCCAGCAGTCCCCCCGGGACTGACAATGAGCAGTTCTTC.

This chain uses TRBV27 with TRBJ2-7; 10 bases map to TRBD2. After removal of 5 bases from V and 3 bases from J, the junction contained 7 bases not matched to a gene. The CDR3 has 15 amino acids. Looked up from germline, CDR1 is MNHEY and CDR2 is SMNVEV (reference sequence). The CDR3 region has the DNA TGTGCCAGCAGTACCGGACTAGCGGAGAGCTACGAGCAGTACTTC. It codes for CASSTGLAESYEQYF.

J is TRBJ2-3 and V is TRBV24-1, with D perhaps matching TRBD1 or TRBD2 (5 bases each). V was trimmed by 5 bases and J by 6 bases, leaving 17 bases between them. There are 15 residues in the CDR3. CDR1 and CDR2 from the germline V gene are KGHDR and SFDVKD. The CDR3 protein is CATSGGEGRQDTQYF. The CDR3 DNA reads TGTGCCACCAGTGGTGGAGAGGGGAGACAGGATACGCAGTATTTT.

The V and J genes are TRBV6-5 and TRBJ1-2, with 7 bases fitting TRBD1. V shed 6 bases and J 5 bases; nucleotides not matched to a gene: 6. This CDR3 contains 13 residues. Germline-derived CDR1 and CDR2 are MNHEY and SVGAGI. The CDR3 region is CASRTGQAYGYTF. The CDR3 DNA is TGTGCCAGCAGAACCGGACAGGCATATGGCTACACCTTC.

The rearrangement joins TRBV7-9 to TRBJ1-5; 9 bases fit TRBD1. V lost 5 bases and J lost 6; bases outside the gene matches: 11. Per germline, CDR1 SEHNR and CDR2 FQNEAQ (reference sequence). The CDR3 spans 16 residues. CDR3 in amino acids: CASSRSNRGPSQPQHF. CDR3 coding DNA: TGTGCCAGCAGCCGTTCTAACAGGGGGCCATCTCAGCCCCAGCATTTT.

The chain uses TRBV19 and TRBJ1-5, with D uncertain. Per germline, CDR1 LNHDA and CDR2 SQIVND (reference sequence). The CDR3 is made up of 12 amino acids. With 5 bases removed from V and 7 bases from J, the gap between germline ends came to 9 bases. CDR3 protein: CASSPRSQPQHF. Written as DNA, the CDR3 is TGTGCCAGTAGTCCCCGGAGCCAGCCCCAGCATTTT.

With regard to this clonotype: The CDR3 does not end in the conserved phenylalanine or tryptophan, so this is likely a read error. V is TRBV11-2 and J is TRBJ1-2, with a weak D call TRBD1 (5 bases). CDR1 is SGHAT and CDR2 is FQNNGV in the germline V gene. The CDR3 covers 13 residues. Deletions cut 5 bases from V and 5 bases from J, with 12 bases between. The CDR3 loop is CASSRGEGYGYTC. CDR3 sequence (DNA): TGTGCCAGCAGCCGAGGGGAAGGGTATGGCTACACCTGC.

The chain recombines TRBV4-2 with TRBJ1-1, with 9 nucleotides matching TRBD1. The germline V gene has CDR1 LGHNA and CDR2 YNFKEQ. The ends lost 1 base at V and 7 bases at J; junction bases unmatched: 7. The CDR3 spans 15 residues. The CDR3 loop reads CASSQGVTGGIEAFF. For the CDR3, the DNA is TGTGCCAGCAGCCAAGGCGTGACAGGGGGTATTGAAGCTTTCTTT.

The chain uses TRBV10-2 and TRBJ1-4; no reliable D call. CDR3 length: 15 residues. The germline V gene encodes CDR1 WSHSY and CDR2 SAAADI. Trimming removed 2 bases at V and 4 bases at J, with 11 bases between. The CDR3 nucleotides are TGCGCCAGCAGTGAGGGGGTACAACATAATGAAAAACTGTTTTTT. Amino acid sequence: CASSEGVQHNEKLFF.

The chain employs TRBV5-1 and TRBJ2-1, with TRBD2 matching over 10 bases. CDR1 is SGHRS, CDR2 YFSETQ, per germline. Trimming at V came to 2 bases and at J to 9 bases, leaving 8 bases not matched to a gene. This CDR3 region has 15 residues. The DNA of the CDR3 is TGCGCCAGCAGCTTCGGGCTAGCGGGGGCAGGTGAGCAGTTCTTC. Protein sequence: CASSFGLAGAGEQFF.